These 26 T cell receptor beta chains were sequenced from one sample in a study. Via MiXCR, TCRdb re-called the RT-PCR reads, giving one row per CDR3 protein. The sample has about 680,000 distinct CDR3 sequences, more than 13% seen once. Specimen: memory CD4+ T cells from blood. These receptors were taken from a female donor in good health, serving as a healthy control.

This clonotype was seen more than once but under ten times. This chain links TRBV7-9 with TRBJ1-3; TRBD1 matches at 10 bases. CDR1 is SEHNR and CDR2 is FQNEAQ in the germline V gene (reference sequence). V lost 5 bases, J lost 0 bases, and 4 bases stayed unmatched. The CDR3 consists of 16 residues. CDR3 DNA: TGTGCCAGCAGCCGGGGACAGGGGAACTCTGGAAACACCATATATTTT. This translates into CASSRGQGNSGNTIYF.

There are a few counts of this clonotype. The rearrangement uses TRBV20-1 and TRBJ2-1; 10 nucleotides agree with TRBD1. V shed 0 bases, J shed 5 bases, and the junction held 7 bases outside the gene matches. The CDR3 sequence is 16 residues long. Germline V gene data show CDR1 as DFQATT and CDR2 as SNEGSKA (reference sequence). The CDR3 region is CSARDPGQGINNEQFF. The CDR3 DNA is TGCAGTGCTAGAGATCCGGGACAGGGGATTAACAATGAGCAGTTCTTC.

The chain is built from TRBV10-3 and TRBJ2-5; TRBD1 agrees at 8 bases. The V gene end was trimmed by 2 bases and the J gene end by 4 bases; junction bases not matched to a gene: 3. Germline V lookup: CDR1 ENHRY, CDR2 SYGVKD. There are 14 residues in the CDR3. The CDR3 loop reads CAISEGQGRETQYF. As DNA, the CDR3 is TGTGCCATCAGTGAGGGACAGGGAAGAGAGACCCAGTACTTC.

V and J are TRBV7-8 and TRBJ1-1, with D possibly matching TRBD1 (6 bases). Germline V gives CDR1 SGHVS, CDR2 FQNEAQ. Trimming took 5 bases from V and 1 from J, leaving 11 bases between them. The CDR3 is made up of 14 amino acids. CDR3 in amino acids: CASSPDRQNTEAFF. The CDR3 DNA reads TGTGCCAGCAGCCCGGACAGACAGAACACTGAAGCTTTCTTT. Using reference TRBV7-8 and TRBJ1-1 for the parts outside the CDR3, the full variable domain is GAGVSQSPRYKVAKRGQDVALRCDPISGHVSLFWYQQALGQGPEFLTYFQNEAQLDKSGLPSDRFFAERPEGSVSTLKIQRTQQEDSAVYLCASSPDRQNTEAFFGQGTRLTVV.

This clonotype has more than one count but fewer than ten. CDR3 DNA: TGTGCCATCAGTCAGCAGAGAAATCAGCCCCAGCATTTT. It encodes CAISQQRNQPQHF. The gene calls are TRBV10-3 and TRBJ1-5; D ambiguous. The V end lost 5 bases, the J end lost 4 bases, and 9 bases lay between the germline ends. Germline V gives CDR1 ENHRY, CDR2 SYGVKD. The CDR3 totals 13 residues.

This clonotype was recorded at least ten times. The chain carries TRBV7-2 and TRBJ2-1; the D call may be TRBD1 or TRBD2 (5 bases each). The CDR3 extends over 13 amino acids. The germline V gene encodes CDR1 SGHTA and CDR2 FQGNSA. Trimming left V 4 bases short and J 10 bases short, with 14 bases between. CDR3 nucleotides: TGTGCCAGCAGCTCGGAGATGGGACGGGAGCAGTTCTTC. This translates into CASSSEMGREQFF. Using reference TRBV7-2 and TRBJ2-1 for the parts outside the CDR3, the full variable domain is GAGVSQSPSNKVTEKGKDVELRCDPISGHTALYWYRQSLGQGLEFLIYFQGNSAPDKSGLPSDRFSAERTGGSVSTLTIQRTQQEDSAVYLCASSSEMGREQFFGPGTRLTVL.

This clonotype was seen ten or more times. The rearrangement links TRBV27 to TRBJ2-5; either TRBD1 or TRBD2 may supply D (5 bases each). Germline V CDR1 and CDR2: MNHEY, SMNVEV (reference sequence). V lost 8 bases and J 5 bases, leaving 6 bases between the germline ends. The CDR3 runs to 10 residues. CDR3 coding DNA: TGTGCCAGCGGGACGGAGACCCAGTACTTC. Its protein is CASGTETQYF.

This clonotype was seen more than once but under ten times. The chain links TRBV20-1 to TRBJ1-5; tentative D call: TRBD1 (6 bases). Germline CDR1 reads DFQATT; CDR2 reads SNEGSKA (reference sequence). The CDR3 is 16 amino acids. V was shortened by 3 bases and J by 0 bases, with 15 bases between the two germline ends. The CDR3 nucleotides read TGCAGTGCTAGTCTCTTGACAGGCAATAGCAATCAGCCCCAGCATTTT. Encoded protein: CSASLLTGNSNQPQHF.

The chain employs TRBV5-1 and TRBJ1-1; 7 bases line up with TRBD1. V gave up 3 bases and J gave up 2 bases; unmatched junction bases: 10. The CDR3 is made up of 16 amino acids. Germline V lookup: CDR1 SGHRS, CDR2 YFSETQ. This chain's CDR3 is CASSYGQDGGNTEAFF. In DNA, the CDR3 is TGCGCCAGCAGCTATGGACAGGACGGAGGAAACACTGAAGCTTTCTTT.

This chain uses TRBV12-3 or TRBV12-4 with TRBJ2-3; the D gene is possibly TRBD2 (6 bases). The CDR3 is made up of 24 amino acids. V was clipped by 4 bases and J by 6 bases, with 44 bases between them. The CDR3 sequence: CASSSPYLLAPQSGSSELVDTQYF. DNA for the CDR3: TGTGCCAGCAGTTCCCCATATCTTCTAGCGCCCCAGTCTGGATCTTCGGAGTTGGTGGATACGCAGTATTTT.

This clonotype was found once. A read error is possible here, since a much larger clone lies one base away. In DNA, the CDR3 is TGTGCCAGCAGCTTAACGGGACAGGGCTACAATGAGCAGTTATTC. Encoded protein: CASSLTGQGYNEQLF. The chain recombines TRBV7-3 with TRBJ2-1, with TRBD1 matching over 9 bases. The CDR3 is 15 residues long. In germline, CDR1 is SGHTA, CDR2 FQGTGA.

This clonotype was seen at least ten times. The chain recombines TRBV5-1 with TRBJ2-1, with D uncertain. Trimming took 0 bases from V and 2 from J, leaving 6 bases between them. The CDR3 runs 14 residues. Germline CDR1 is SGHRS and CDR2 is YFSETQ. Here the CDR3 reads CASSLETAYNEQFF. The CDR3 nucleotides read TGCGCCAGCAGCTTGGAAACGGCCTACAATGAGCAGTTCTTC.

The chain is built from TRBV28 and TRBJ2-7, with D tentatively TRBD1 (5 bases). CDR1 and CDR2 (germline): MDHEN, SYDVKM. V lost 8 bases and J 2 bases, leaving 19 bases between the germline ends. The CDR3 runs to 15 residues. CDR3 sequence: CASSQEYGQTYEQYF. DNA of the CDR3: TGTGCCAGCTCCCAGGAGTATGGACAAACCTACGAGCAGTACTTC.

The CDR3 region is CASRPDRAGPNEQFF. CDR3 nucleotide sequence: TGTGCCAGCCGCCCCGACAGGGCGGGACCGAATGAGCAGTTCTTC. V usage is TRBV6-1 and J usage is TRBJ2-1, with TRBD1 as a possible D gene (7 bases). Germline V gene lookup returns CDR1 MNHNS and CDR2 SASEGT. This CDR3 spans 15 amino acids. Trimming took 8 bases from V and 7 from J, leaving 21 bases between them.

This clonotype was observed many times. V gene TRBV20-1 combines with J gene TRBJ1-2; 7 bases match TRBD1. The CDR3 consists of 14 residues. V shed 6 bases, J shed 6 bases, and the junction held 13 bases outside the gene matches. Per germline, CDR1 DFQATT and CDR2 SNEGSKA (reference sequence). The DNA for the CDR3 is TGCAGTGCAACCGACTCAGGGGGTGCCGATGGCTACACCTTC. It codes for CSATDSGGADGYTF.

This clonotype has only a few counts. The chain joins TRBV28 to TRBJ2-2; a weak D match, TRBD1 (6 bases). With 5 bases removed from V and 5 bases from J, the gap between germline ends came to 15 bases. CDR1 MDHEN and CDR2 SYDVKM come from the germline V gene. CDR3 size: 15 residues. The CDR3, as DNA: TGTGCCAGCAGTAGGGGCATGGGGGCAACCGGGGAGCTGTTTTTT. Protein product: CASSRGMGATGELFF.

This clonotype was recorded a few times. The V call is TRBV20-1, the J call TRBJ1-2, with D possibly being TRBD1 (5 bases). The V end was cut by 4 bases, the J end by 4 bases, with 16 bases between. Looked up from germline, CDR1 is DFQATT and CDR2 is SNEGSKA (reference sequence). This CDR3 contains 14 residues. In nucleotides, the CDR3 is TGCAGTGCTACAGACAGTAACAGCCCCTATGGCTACACCTTC. This translates into CSATDSNSPYGYTF.

The rearrangement links TRBV27 to TRBJ1-1; no firm D call. The CDR3 is 15 residues long. V was cut by 6 bases and J by 4 bases, with 18 bases left in between. In germline, CDR1 is MNHEY, CDR2 SMNVEV (reference sequence). The CDR3 sequence: CASSPRSTQRTEAFF. The CDR3 DNA reads as TGTGCCAGCAGCCCTCGCTCCACACAGCGCACTGAAGCTTTCTTT.

Written as DNA, the CDR3 is TGCGCCAGCAGCTTGAGAGCGGAGGCCAACGTCCTGACTTTC. Translated: CASSLRAEANVLTF. The rearrangement links TRBV5-1 to TRBJ2-6; D might be TRBD2 (5 bases). The CDR3 runs to 14 residues. The V and J ends lost 1 base and 6 bases respectively, with 8 bases between them. CDR1 and CDR2 from the germline V gene are SGHRS and YFSETQ.

The rearrangement joins TRBV15 to TRBJ2-7; D gene uncertain. Trimming left V 3 bases short and J 0 bases short, with 6 bases between. The CDR3 runs 13 residues. The germline V gene has CDR1 LNHNV and CDR2 YYDKDF (reference sequence). The DNA of the CDR3 is TGTGCCACCAGCAGTCCCATCTCCTACGAGCAGTACTTC. As protein: CATSSPISYEQYF.

The V gene is TRBV15, the J gene TRBJ2-1, with a weak D call TRBD2 (6 bases). V was shortened by 6 bases and J by 7 bases, with 16 bases between the two germline ends. The CDR3 consists of 14 residues. CDR1 LNHNV and CDR2 YYDKDF come from the germline V gene (reference sequence). The CDR3 sequence is CATRQGGSFNEQFF. Written as DNA, the CDR3 is TGTGCCACCAGGCAGGGAGGATCTTTTAATGAGCAGTTCTTC.

The V gene is TRBV4-3, the J gene TRBJ2-2; D may be TRBD2 (7 bases). Germline CDR1 LGHNA, CDR2 YSLEER. This CDR3 comprises 16 residues. The V end lost 0 bases, the J end lost 3 bases, and 11 bases lay between the germline ends. CDR3 nucleotide sequence: TGCGCCAGCAGCCAAGAAAGGGGGGGGGACACCGGGGAGCTGTTTTTT. This sequence encodes CASSQERGGDTGELFF.

With respect to this clonotype: This may be a read error, as it is one base from a much larger clone. The chain links TRBV3-1 to TRBJ2-7, with D perhaps matching TRBD1 (7 bases). This CDR3 contains 13 residues. The germline V gene encodes CDR1 LGHDT and CDR2 YNNKEL (reference sequence). Trimming left V 9 bases short and J 3 bases short, with 15 bases between. The CDR3 is CASTQGGGYEQYF. CDR3 sequence (DNA): TGTGCCAGTACCCAGGGGGGAGGCTACGAGCAGTACTTC.

The chain links TRBV28 to TRBJ1-2, with 7 bases lining up with TRBD1. This CDR3 contains 14 residues. Germline-derived CDR1 and CDR2 are MDHEN and SYDVKM. Trimming at V came to 5 bases and at J to 10 bases, leaving 13 bases not matched to a gene. The CDR3 sequence is CASSVPQGVGDYTF. Written as DNA, the CDR3 is TGTGCCAGCAGTGTACCGCAGGGGGTAGGAGACTACACCTTC.

This clonotype was counted between two and nine times. The CDR3: CASSLGAAFSSYEQYF. The CDR3 nucleotides read TGTGCCAGCAGTTTGGGGGCAGCCTTTAGCTCCTACGAGCAGTACTTC. The chain recombines TRBV12-3 or TRBV12-4 with TRBJ2-7; D might be TRBD1 (6 bases). V gave up 3 bases and J gave up 0 bases, with 15 bases separating them. This CDR3 has 16 residues.

The CDR3 protein is CSAKPGTPKNIQYF. In nucleotides, the CDR3 is TGCAGTGCTAAACCCGGGACACCAAAAAACATTCAGTACTTC. The chain recombines TRBV20-1 with TRBJ2-4; the D gene is possibly TRBD1 (6 bases). The V end lost 4 bases, the J end lost 4 bases, and 14 bases lay between the germline ends. Germline lookup yields CDR1 DFQATT and CDR2 SNEGSKA (reference sequence). This CDR3 is built from 14 residues.